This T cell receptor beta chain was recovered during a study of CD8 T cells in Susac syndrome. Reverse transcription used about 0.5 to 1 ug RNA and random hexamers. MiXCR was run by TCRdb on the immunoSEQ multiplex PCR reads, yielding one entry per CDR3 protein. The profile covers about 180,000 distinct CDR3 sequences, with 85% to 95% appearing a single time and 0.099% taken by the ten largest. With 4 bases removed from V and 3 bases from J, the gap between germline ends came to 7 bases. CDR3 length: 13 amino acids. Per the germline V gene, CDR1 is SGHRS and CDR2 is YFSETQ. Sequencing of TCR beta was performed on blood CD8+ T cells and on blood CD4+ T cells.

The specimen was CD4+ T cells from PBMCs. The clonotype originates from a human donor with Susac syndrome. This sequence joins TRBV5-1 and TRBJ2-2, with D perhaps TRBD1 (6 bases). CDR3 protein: CASSPGDTGELFF. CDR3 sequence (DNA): TGCGCCAGCAGCCCAGGGGACACCGGGGAGCTGTTTTTT.